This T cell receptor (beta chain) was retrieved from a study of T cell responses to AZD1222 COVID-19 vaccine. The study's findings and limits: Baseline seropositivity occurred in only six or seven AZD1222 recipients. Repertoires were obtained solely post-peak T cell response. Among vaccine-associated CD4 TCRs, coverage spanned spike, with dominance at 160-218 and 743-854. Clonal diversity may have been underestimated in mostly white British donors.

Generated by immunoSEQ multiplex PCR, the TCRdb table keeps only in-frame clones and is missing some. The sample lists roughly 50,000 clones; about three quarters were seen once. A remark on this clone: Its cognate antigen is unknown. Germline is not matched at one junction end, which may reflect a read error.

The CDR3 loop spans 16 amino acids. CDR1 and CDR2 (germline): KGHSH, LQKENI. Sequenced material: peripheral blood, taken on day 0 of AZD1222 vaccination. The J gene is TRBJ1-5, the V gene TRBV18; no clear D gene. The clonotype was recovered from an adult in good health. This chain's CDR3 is CASSPVGARSDQPQHF. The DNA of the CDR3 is TGTGCCAGCTCACCAGTCGGAGCCCGTAGCGATCAGCCCCAGCATTTT.